This T cell receptor beta chain was captured in a study of shared clonotypes between healthy human individuals. Between the trimmed V and J ends, which lost 1 base and 2 bases, there was a span of 11 bases. Germline V gene data show CDR1 as MGHRA and CDR2 as YSYEKL. The CDR3 consists of 15 residues. For this clone: Its target is unknown.

Overall study results and limits: Around 5.4% of naive CD4 clonotypes were common to a handful of donors.

The assay was immunoSEQ multiplex PCR, and TCRdb's table has in-frame clones only and misses some. The sample records 1,400,000 or so clones, 98% being singletons. V usage is TRBV4-1 and J usage is TRBJ2-5, with D maybe TRBD1 (6 bases). Sequencing was performed on naive CD4+ T cells sorted from blood. This sample's subset: CD45RA+ positively selected. This TCR derives from a man younger than 40 in good health. The CDR3: CASSQAGRGQETQYF. CDR3 in DNA: TGCGCCAGCAGCCAAGCCGGCAGGGGACAAGAGACCCAGTACTTC.